The next 29 T cell receptor beta chains were all read from a single sample in a study of CD8+ T cells in alopecia areata. Those with alopecia areata gave lesional scalp punch biopsies and peripheral blood. RNA extraction and reverse transcription yielded cDNA as sequencing template. TCRdb's copy holds only in-frame clones and misses some; the assay was immunoSEQ multiplex PCR. This table holds about 8,900 clones, around 63% found once. The specimen was skin. All receptors come from a human donor with alopecia areata.

This clone was observed a handful of times. The chain combines TRBV7-2 with TRBJ1-3; D unresolved. Germline loops: CDR1 SGHTA, CDR2 FQGNSA. The CDR3 sequence is 13 residues long. V dropped 5 bases and J dropped 2 bases, with 7 bases sitting between them. CDR3 loop: CASSPTTGNTIYF. The CDR3 DNA sequence: TGTGCCAGCAGCCCAACGACTGGAAACACCATATATTTT.

The chain combines TRBV7-8 with TRBJ2-1; possible D gene TRBD2, 6 bases. Germline V CDR1 and CDR2: SGHVS, FQNEAQ. The CDR3 runs 14 residues. Trimming shortened V by 5 bases and J by 9 bases, and 17 bases separated the two germline ends. In DNA, the CDR3 is TGTGCCAGCAGCCCTGGGAGCGGGTCGGGTGAGCAGTTCTTC. It encodes CASSPGSGSGEQFF.

The chain recombines TRBV5-6 with TRBJ1-1, with TRBD1 matching over 9 bases. Germline V gene sequence: CDR1 SGHDT, CDR2 YYEEEE. The CDR3 runs to 15 residues. The V segment lost 0 bases and the J segment 1 base; nucleotides outside the gene matches: 1. The CDR3 region has the DNA TGTGCCAGCAGCTTGGGGACAGGGGCGAACACTGAAGCTTTCTTT. Amino acid sequence: CASSLGTGANTEAFF.

J is TRBJ2-5 and V is TRBV11-2, with D perhaps TRBD1 or TRBD2 (5 bases each). The germline CDR1 and CDR2 sequences are SGHAT and FQNNGV. V lost 1 base and J 5 bases, leaving 17 bases between the germline ends. The CDR3 has 16 residues. The CDR3 DNA reads TGTGCCAGCAGCTTAGTACGTGGGAGAGGGGCGGAGACCCAGTACTTC. It codes for CASSLVRGRGAETQYF.

This clone was detected only once. J is TRBJ1-4 and V is TRBV2; tentatively, D is TRBD1 (6 bases). Germline V gives CDR1 SNHLY, CDR2 FYNNEI. V lost 10 bases, J lost 5 bases, and 14 bases lay in between. This CDR3 comprises 13 residues. Here the CDR3 DNA reads TGTGCCATTCGAGGACAGACGAATGAAAAACTGTTTTTT. This translates into CAIRGQTNEKLFF.

The genes are TRBV4-1 and TRBJ2-5; D is ambiguous. Gene TRBJ2-7 matches the end of the DNA better, so the J call may be wrong. The CDR3 is 14 residues long. The germline V gene has CDR1 MGHRA and CDR2 YSYEKL. CDR3 region: CASSQDPTQYEQYF. CDR3 bases: TGCGCCAGCAGCCAAGATCCCACCCAGTACGAGCAGTACTTC.

The genes are TRBV2 and TRBJ1-5, with no clear D. Trimming took 7 bases from V and 2 from J, leaving 9 bases between them. The CDR3 length is 13 residues. CDR1 and CDR2 (germline): SNHLY, FYNNEI. The CDR3 coding sequence is TGTGCCAGCACCCTGGACGGCAATCAGCCCCAGCATTTT. This encodes CASTLDGNQPQHF.

V is TRBV19 and J is TRBJ2-7; TRBD2 matches 10 bases. This CDR3 has 14 residues. V lost 3 bases and J lost 4; bases outside the gene matches: 3. Germline V gene lookup returns CDR1 LNHDA and CDR2 SQIVND (reference sequence). Here the CDR3 DNA reads TGTGCCAGTAGTATCGTAGCGGGAGGTTACGAGCAGTACTTC. Translated, it gives CASSIVAGGYEQYF. The variable domain in full, completed from reference TRBV19 and TRBJ2-7, reads DGGITQSPKYLFRKEGQNVTLSCEQNLNHDAMYWYRQDPGQGLRLIYYSQIVNDFQKGDIAEGYSVSREKKESFPLTVTSAQKNPTAFYLCASSIVAGGYEQYFGPGTRLTVT.

This CDR3 is CASSQDLSAGGTVAYEQYF. The CDR3 DNA reads TGTGCCAGCAGCCAAGATTTGTCAGCCGGCGGGACAGTAGCCTACGAGCAGTACTTC. The chain has TRBV4-2 and TRBJ2-7, with a possible D match to TRBD1 (7 bases). The CDR3 runs 19 residues. Trimming removed 0 bases at V and 2 bases at J, with 23 bases between. Germline V CDR1 and CDR2: LGHNA, YNFKEQ.

The J gene is TRBJ2-3, the V gene TRBV20-1, with 9 nucleotides matching TRBD1. CDR1 DFQATT and CDR2 SNEGSKA come from the germline V gene (reference sequence). The CDR3 contains 11 residues. V trimming: 6 bases; J trimming: 9 bases; junction bases outside the gene matches: 4. CDR3 DNA sequence: TGCAGTGCCCTGGGACAGGGAACGCAGTATTTT. Its translation: CSALGQGTQYF.

This clone was observed a few times. J is TRBJ2-5 and V is TRBV30, with 7 bases identical to TRBD2. The DNA end is more similar to TRBJ2-7, so the J call may be wrong. Germline V CDR1 and CDR2: GTSNPN, SVGIG (reference sequence). This CDR3 is built from 11 residues. DNA for the CDR3: TGTGCGTGGGAGGGAGTCTACGAGCAGTACTTC. It translates to CAWEGVYEQYF.

The chain combines TRBV7-9 with TRBJ2-7, with D perhaps matching TRBD1 (6 bases). The V end lost 5 bases, the J end lost 0 bases, and 17 bases lay between the germline ends. The CDR3 totals 16 residues. Germline assignment: CDR1 SEHNR and CDR2 FQNEAQ (reference sequence). The CDR3 region is CASSVIRGTFSYEQYF. In nucleotides, the CDR3 is TGTGCCAGCAGCGTTATCAGGGGTACCTTCTCCTACGAGCAGTACTTC. Variable domain in full (rest from reference TRBV7-9 and TRBJ2-7): DTGVSQNPRHKITKRGQNVTFRCDPISEHNRLYWYRQTLGQGPEFLTYFQNEAQLEKSRLLSDRFSAERPKGSFSTLEIQRTEQGDSAMYLCASSVIRGTFSYEQYFGPGTRLTVT.

The rearrangement uses TRBV4-3 and TRBJ2-1; D is unclear. V lost 2 bases and J lost 0, with 8 bases in between. This CDR3 is built from 15 residues. Germline V gives CDR1 LGHNA, CDR2 YSLEER. CDR3 DNA: TGCGCCAGCAGCCAAACCCCAAGCTCCTACAATGAGCAGTTCTTC. Translation gives CASSQTPSSYNEQFF.

This clone was counted a few times. The chain has TRBV18 and TRBJ1-2; D gene unclear. The CDR3 covers 14 residues. The ends were cut back, 0 bases at V and 6 bases at J, with 11 bases in the middle. Per the germline V gene, CDR1 is KGHSH and CDR2 is LQKENI. The CDR3 spells CASSPPDMFNGYTF. CDR3 coding DNA: TGTGCCAGCTCACCACCCGACATGTTCAATGGCTACACCTTC.

The chain has TRBV7-3 and TRBJ2-3; tentative D call: TRBD2 (6 bases). The germline V and J ends were trimmed by 3 bases and 2 bases, with 9 bases remaining between them. Germline CDR1 is SGHTA and CDR2 is FQGTGA. This CDR3 is 14 amino acids long. The CDR3 reads CASSLAGLTDTQYF. Written as DNA, the CDR3 is TGTGCCAGCAGCTTGGCGGGGCTCACAGATACGCAGTATTTT.

V usage is TRBV18 and J usage is TRBJ1-2; D perhaps matches TRBD1 (6 bases). Germline V lookup: CDR1 KGHSH, CDR2 LQKENI. V was clipped by 2 bases and J by 8 bases, with 15 bases between them. CDR3 length: 14 residues. As DNA, the CDR3 is TGTGCCAGCTCACCAGCCGGGGGCACAGGGGGCTACACCTTC. Amino acids: CASSPAGGTGGYTF.

The chain recombines TRBV7-2 with TRBJ2-5; a possible D gene is TRBD1 (5 bases). Deletions cut 5 bases from V and 4 bases from J, with 8 bases between. This CDR3 has 12 residues. The germline V gene has CDR1 SGHTA and CDR2 FQGNSA. CDR3 DNA: TGTGCCAGCAGCCGCCAGGGAGAGACCCAGTACTTC. It codes for CASSRQGETQYF.

V is TRBV5-1 and J is TRBJ1-1; D gene unclear. V lost 0 bases and J 1 base, leaving 7 bases between the germline ends. CDR1 is SGHRS, CDR2 YFSETQ, per germline. The CDR3 runs to 14 residues. Written as DNA, the CDR3 is TGCGCCAGCAGCTTGGGCCAAAAGAACACTGAAGCTTTCTTT. It is translated as CASSLGQKNTEAFF.

The V and J genes are TRBV5-4 and TRBJ1-2, with unresolved D. Germline CDR1 and CDR2: SGHNT and YYREEE (reference sequence). Trimming took 1 base from V and 3 from J, leaving 4 bases between them. This CDR3 comprises 12 residues. The DNA of the CDR3 is TGTGCCAGCAGCTTGACAGACTATGGCTACACCTTC. Its translation: CASSLTDYGYTF.

V gene TRBV30 combines with J gene TRBJ1-2; no reliable D call. With 5 bases removed from V and 4 bases from J, the gap between germline ends came to 11 bases. The length of the CDR3 is 12 residues. The germline CDR1 and CDR2 sequences are GTSNPN and SVGIG (reference sequence). DNA of the CDR3: TGTGCCTGGGGTGGTTTCCCCTATGGCTACACCTTC. Its protein is CAWGGFPYGYTF.

The chain employs TRBV7-2 and TRBJ2-3; TRBD1 or TRBD2 may be the D gene (7 bases each). From germline, CDR1 is SGHTA and CDR2 FQGNSA. The CDR3 extends over 17 amino acids. The germline V and J ends were trimmed by 4 bases and 2 bases, with 19 bases remaining between them. CDR3 sequence (DNA): TGTGCCAGCAGCTCGACACCAGCGGGACAGCTCACAGATACGCAGTATTTT. Amino acid sequence: CASSSTPAGQLTDTQYF.

CDR3 loop: CASSLDSSGYTF. DNA of the CDR3: TGTGCCAGCAGCTTGGACTCGAGTGGCTACACCTTC. The chain joins TRBV5-7 to TRBJ1-2; D is uncertain. TRBV5-7 is labeled an ORF, and its function is uncertain. The CDR3 loop spans 12 amino acids. Trimming left V 0 bases short and J 7 bases short, with 7 bases between.

This clone was recorded only once. The V and J genes are TRBV7-8 and TRBJ2-5, with D perhaps TRBD1 or TRBD2 (5 bases each). This CDR3 has 15 residues. V lost 1 base and J 7 bases, leaving 16 bases between the germline ends. Germline-derived CDR1 and CDR2 are SGHVS and FQNEAQ. Written as DNA, the CDR3 is TGTGCCAGCAGCTTAGAGGTCGGGACGAGTTGGACCCAGTACTTC. Protein: CASSLEVGTSWTQYF.

The chain employs TRBV2 and TRBJ2-2, with D perhaps given as TRBD1 or TRBD2 (5 bases each). The germline V gene has CDR1 SNHLY and CDR2 FYNNEI. Deletions cut 4 bases from V and 6 bases from J, with 15 bases between. CDR3 length: 15 residues. Here the CDR3 DNA reads TGTGCCAGCAGTGCCGGGGCAGTGGCCCCCGGGGAGCTGTTTTTT. Protein product: CASSAGAVAPGELFF.

The CDR3 DNA is TGTGCCAGCAGCATCGGCGGAGAGACCCAGTACTTC. Translation gives CASSIGGETQYF. The chain carries TRBV5-6 and TRBJ2-5; D unresolved. This CDR3 has 12 amino acids. Germline V CDR1 and CDR2: SGHDT, YYEEEE. Trimming pared 4 bases from V and 4 bases from J, leaving 8 bases between.

The chain has TRBV29-1 and TRBJ1-2; weak D call: TRBD1 (6 bases). The V and J ends lost 5 bases and 1 base respectively, with 17 bases between them. This CDR3 has 15 residues. Per the germline V gene, CDR1 is SQVTM and CDR2 is ANQGSEA. CDR3 DNA sequence: TGCAGCGTTTTATTAGGTGGGGGCGATAACTATGGCTACACCTTC. Its protein is CSVLLGGGDNYGYTF. Based on the CDR3 plus reference TRBV29-1 and TRBJ1-2, the full variable domain is SAVISQKPSRDICQRGTSLTIQCQVDSQVTMMFWYRQQPGQSLTLIATANQGSEATYESGFVIDKFPISRPNLTFSTLTVSNMSPEDSSIYLCSVLLGGGDNYGYTFGSGTRLTVV.

This clone has more than one count but fewer than ten. The chain has TRBV29-1 and TRBJ2-1, with 8 positions matching TRBD2. Trimming removed 4 bases from V and 8 bases from J; junction bases left unmatched: 7. Germline CDR1 reads SQVTM; CDR2 reads ANQGSEA. This CDR3 contains 13 residues. The CDR3 loop reads CSVVGGRTYEQFF. The DNA of the CDR3 is TGCAGCGTTGTCGGCGGGAGGACCTATGAGCAGTTCTTC.

V gene TRBV2 combines with J gene TRBJ2-7, with 7 bases lining up with TRBD2. This CDR3 has 12 residues. The trim removed 2 bases at V and 12 bases at J, leaving 7 bases unmatched. Germline values: CDR1 SNHLY, CDR2 FYNNEI. The DNA for the CDR3 is TGTGCCAGCAGTGAAACCGGGGGGACTGGGTACTTC. Encoded protein: CASSETGGTGYF. The entire variable domain, with the rest obtained from reference TRBV2 and TRBJ2-7, is as follows: EPEVTQTPSHQVTQMGQEVILRCVPISNHLYFYWYRQILGQKVEFLVSFYNNEISEKSEIFDDQFSVERPDGSNFTLKIRSTKLEDSAMYFCASSETGGTGYFGPGTRLTVT.

The V call is TRBV2, the J call TRBJ1-3; D is possibly TRBD1 (5 bases). Trimming took off 4 bases at V and 0 bases at J, with 7 bases between the two ends. The CDR3 is 14 amino acids. Per germline, CDR1 SNHLY and CDR2 FYNNEI. This CDR3 reads CASSVTVSGNTIYF. In DNA, the CDR3 is TGTGCCAGCAGTGTGACAGTCTCTGGAAACACCATATATTTT.